This T cell receptor beta chain was sequenced in a study of vaccination effects on CD4 cells after COVID-19. About the study: Post-vaccine specimens arrived a median 72 days past the second dose.

Details on this clone: Its matching antigen is unknown.

Whole-study findings and limits: After vaccination of healthy people, only 1 of 255 vaccine-induced clones cross-reacted with common cold coronaviruses.

Sequencing in the ViraFEST assay came after antigen-specific CD4+ T cells had been expanded with viral peptide pools, which were used to stimulate PBMC. CD4+ T cells were isolated after around 10 days of culture. Every participant took two doses of the BNT162b2 or mRNA-1273 vaccine. IL-2 medium took the place of half the medium on both days 3 and 7. Sequencing used immunoSEQ multiplex PCR; TCRdb keeps in-frame clones, though not all of them. This table has tens of thousands of clones, over 70% appearing once. V was pared by 0 bases and J by 14 bases, with 11 bases between. Looked up from germline, CDR1 is LNHNV and CDR2 is YYDKDF (reference sequence). The CDR3 consists of 13 residues.

The material sequenced was CD4+ T cells from PBMCs cultured with HCoV-229E spike peptides, taken after COVID-19 vaccination. The TCR originated in a human donor who received a COVID-19 vaccine. The rearrangement links TRBV15 to TRBJ1-6; maybe TRBD1 (5 bases). This CDR3 reads CATSREPGPTLHF. CDR3 coding DNA: TGTGCCACCAGCAGAGAACCGGGGCCTACCCTCCACTTT.